This is a list of T cell receptor beta chains from one sample in a study of T cell responses to AZD1222 COVID-19 vaccine. The data were produced by immunoSEQ multiplex PCR, yet TCRdb's version contains in-frame clones alone and is incomplete. Of 150,000 to 200,000 clones listed, about nine tenths are singletons. The sequencing used peripheral blood, collected 28 days after the second AZD1222 dose. The receptors stem from an adult who received the AZD1222 COVID-19 vaccine. The CDR3 runs from the conserved cysteine through the conserved F or W. Each record gives: V gene, D gene, J gene, clone size, CDR3 DNA, CDR3 protein. D genes are given only for firm matches. Some rows have no size entry. The others give once, few or many, or a class for an expanded clone.

>TRBV7-2|.|TRBJ2-3|.
TGTGCCAGCAGCCTCGCGACGGGGGGCTATTCGGTAGATACGCAGTATTTT
CASSLATGGYSVDTQYF
>TRBV9|TRBD1|TRBJ2-4|.
TGTGCCAGCAGCTTAGGGACAGAAAACATTCAGTACTTC
CASSLGTENIQYF
>TRBV24-1|.|TRBJ2-2|.
TGTGCCACCAGTGATTGGGCTAGCGTAGGCACCGGGGAGCTGTTTTTT
CATSDWASVGTGELFF
>TRBV7-2|TRBD1|TRBJ2-7|.
TGTGCCAGCAGCTTAGTCGGGGGGACAGGGAAGTACGAGCAGTACTTC
CASSLVGGTGKYEQYF
>TRBV6-4|.|TRBJ1-5|.
TGTGCCAGCAGTGACACGCTGGGACAGCCCCAGCATTTT
CASSDTLGQPQHF
>TRBV30|TRBD2|TRBJ2-1|few
TGTGCCTCTTCTAGCGGGGGGGATCACAATGAGCAGTTCTTC
CASSSGGDHNEQFF
>TRBV11-2|.|TRBJ1-4|.
TGTGCCAGCAGAGAACAGCCTAATGAAAAACTGTTTTTT
CASREQPNEKLFF
>TRBV5-1|.|TRBJ1-3|.
TGCGCCAGCAGCCTCCACGGTGCAACCTCTGGAAACACCATATATTTT
CASSLHGATSGNTIYF
>TRBV4-2|TRBD2|TRBJ2-2|.
TGTGCCAGCAGCCAAGTACCCAGCGGGGGGAACACCGGGGAGCTGTTTTTT
CASSQVPSGGNTGELFF
>TRBV9|.|TRBJ2-6|.
TGTGCCAGCAGCGTAGGGGAGCTCGGGGCCAACGTCCTGACTTTC
CASSVGELGANVLTF
>TRBV10-3|.|TRBJ1-5|.
TGTGCCATCAGTGCGGGGATTGGCAATCAGCCCCAGCATTTT
CAISAGIGNQPQHF
>TRBV7-2|.|TRBJ1-3|.
TGTGCCAGCAGCCCTCGGGCTTCCTCTGGAAACACCATATATTTT
CASSPRASSGNTIYF
>TRBV6-2/TRBV6-3|TRBD1|TRBJ1-5|.
TGTGCCAGCAGTTTTACAGGGGAGATGGGTGGGCCCCAGCATTTT
CASSFTGEMGGPQHF
>TRBV9|TRBD2|TRBJ2-7|.
TGTGCCAGCAGCGTAGCTACGGGACTAGCGGGAGACGAGCAGTACTTC
CASSVATGLAGDEQYF
>TRBV3-1/TRBV3-2|.|TRBJ1-1|.
TGTGCCAGCAGCCCCTTCGTAGGTGCGAACACTGAAGCTTTCTTT
CASSPFVGANTEAFF
>TRBV2|TRBD2|TRBJ2-7|.
TGTGCCAGCAACGGACTAGCCCAGGTGGGGTACGAGCAGTACTTC
CASNGLAQVGYEQYF
>TRBV4-3|TRBD2|TRBJ2-3|.
TGCGCCAGCAGCCAAAGAGCGGGGTCCACAGATACGCAGTATTTT
CASSQRAGSTDTQYF
>TRBV9|.|TRBJ1-3|once
TGTGCCAGCAGCGCGGGCCGTGGAAACACCATATATTTT
CASSAGRGNTIYF
>TRBV7-2|.|TRBJ2-6|.
TGTGCCAGCAGCTTAGAGAGCTCTGGGGCCAACGTCCTGACTTTC
CASSLESSGANVLTF
>TRBV24-1|.|TRBJ2-1|.
TGTGCCACCAGTGATTTTAATGAGCAGTTCTTC
CATSDFNEQFF
>TRBV19|.|TRBJ2-2|.
TGTGCCAGTACTAACTTGGGACTTTCCAACACCGGGGAGCTGTTTTTT
CASTNLGLSNTGELFF
>TRBV28|TRBD1|TRBJ1-3|.
TGTGCCAGCGTAACGACGGGACAGGGGTCTGGAAACACCATATATTTT
CASVTTGQGSGNTIYF
>TRBV27|.|TRBJ1-2|.
TGTGCCAGCAGCCTGCTCGACAGAGAGTCCTCTAACTATGGCTACACCTTC
CASSLLDRESSNYGYTF
>TRBV6-5|.|TRBJ2-7|.
TGTGCCAGCAGTTACAGGGGGATGGAATCCTACGAGCAGTACTTC
CASSYRGMESYEQYF
>TRBV19|.|TRBJ2-1|.
TGTGCCAGTAGTGCCGCGGACGCAGGCTCCTACAATGAGCAGTTCTTC
CASSAADAGSYNEQFF
>TRBV30|TRBD1|TRBJ1-5|.
TGTGCCTGGGACAGGGGTGATCAGCCCCAGCATTTT
CAWDRGDQPQHF
>TRBV27|.|TRBJ2-7|.
TGTGCCAGCAGTTTACCGGACACCTACGAGCAGTACTTC
CASSLPDTYEQYF
>TRBV19|.|TRBJ2-1|.
TGTGCCAGTAGTAGCGGGGTGCCGGGGAATGAGCAGTTCTTC
CASSSGVPGNEQFF
>TRBV6-4|TRBD1|TRBJ1-4|.
TGTGCCAGCAGGACTACAGGGGCAACTAATGAAAAACTGTTTTTT
CASRTTGATNEKLFF
>TRBV9|.|TRBJ2-2|.
TGTGCCAGCAGCGTAGCTACAGTTGCGAACACCGGGGAGCTGTTTTTT
CASSVATVANTGELFF
>TRBV30|TRBD1|TRBJ1-1|.
TGTGCCTGGGGTACCTACAGGGGTGGTGAAGCTTTCTTT
CAWGTYRGGEAFF
>TRBV6-5|.|TRBJ1-2|.
TGTGCCACCCGCCGACCCGAGACAGGCTATGGCTACACCTTC
CATRRPETGYGYTF
>TRBV28|.|TRBJ1-3|.
TGTGCCAGCAGTTTACTGGGCGGCTCTGGAAACACCATATATTTT
CASSLLGGSGNTIYF
>TRBV27|.|TRBJ2-4|.
TGTGCCAGCAGTTACGGGAACATTCAGTACTTC
CASSYGNIQYF
>TRBV11-3|TRBD1|TRBJ1-6|.
TGTGCCAGCAGCGGGACAGGCAATTCACCCCTCCACTTT
CASSGTGNSPLHF
>TRBV11-3|.|TRBJ2-2|.
TGTGCCAGCAGCTCCGGGGGAAACACCGGGGAGCTGTTTTTT
CASSSGGNTGELFF
>TRBV10-2|.|TRBJ1-2|.
TGCGCCAGCAGTGAGTCAAGGGACTATGGCTACACCTTC
CASSESRDYGYTF
>TRBV28|TRBD1|TRBJ1-5|once
TGTGCTACGACAGGGGGCTTTCAGCCCCAGCATTTT
CATTGGFQPQHF
>TRBV6-2/TRBV6-3|.|TRBJ2-5|once
TGTGCCAGCAGTTACTCCCGGCAGGGGTTGACCCAGTACTTC
CASSYSRQGLTQYF
>TRBV11-2|.|TRBJ2-1|.
TGTGCCAGCAGCTTATGGCGCTGGAGGGGGGTCTCCTACAATGAGCAGTTCTTC
CASSLWRWRGVSYNEQFF
>TRBV12-3/TRBV12-4|.|TRBJ1-2|few
TGTGCCAGCAGTTTAAACAGGGAGTATGGCTACACCTTC
CASSLNREYGYTF
>TRBV3-1/TRBV3-2|.|TRBJ1-3|.
TGTGCCAGCAGCCAAGGTCCATACGGAAACACCATATATTTT
CASSQGPYGNTIYF
>TRBV28|.|TRBJ1-2|.
TGTGCCAGCGGCCCGGGGGCGGCCCCGTTTTTGGGCTACACCTTC
CASGPGAAPFLGYTF
>TRBV5-1|.|TRBJ1-1|.
TGCGCCAGCAGACAACCCGAGGGACCGAACACTGAAGCTTTCTTT
CASRQPEGPNTEAFF
>TRBV10-2|.|TRBJ1-5|.
TGCGCCAGCAGTGAACAGAATAGCAATCAGCCCCAGCATTTT
CASSEQNSNQPQHF
>TRBV3-1/TRBV3-2|.|TRBJ1-5|.
TGTGCCAGCAGCCCTTCTGAGGGGGTCCAGCCCCAGCATTTT
CASSPSEGVQPQHF
>TRBV5-4|TRBD1|TRBJ1-6|once
TGTGCCAGCAGCTTGGGGACAGGGCGGGATTCACCCCTCCACTTT
CASSLGTGRDSPLHF
>TRBV24-1|TRBD1|TRBJ2-1|.
TGTGCCACCAGTGACCCCAGGGGGCGGCCGGGTGAGCAGTTCTTC
CATSDPRGRPGEQFF
>TRBV6-5|.|TRBJ2-3|.
TGTGCCAGCAGGAATGGGGATTATACGCAGTATTTT
CASRNGDYTQYF
>TRBV9|TRBD1|TRBJ1-6|.
TGTGCCAGCAGCCCGACAGGACAGGGAAGGTCACCCCTCCACTTT
CASSPTGQGRSPLHF
>TRBV27|TRBD1|TRBJ2-7|few
TGTGCCAGCAGTCCACTGGACAGGGGGCCCTTGTGGCAGTACTTC
CASSPLDRGPLWQYF
>TRBV5-1|TRBD1|TRBJ2-3|.
TGCGCCAGCAGCTTGGGAAAGACCCAACAGGGGCGCAAAGGTACGCAGTATTTT
CASSLGKTQQGRKGTQYF
>TRBV12-2|.|TRBJ1-1|.
TGTGCAAGTCGCTTAGCGGGCAGGGGGCCCCTGAACACTGAAGCTTTCTTT
CASRLAGRGPLNTEAFF
>TRBV10-3|TRBD1|TRBJ2-7|.
TGTGCCGCCGGACAGGACTCCTACGAGCAGTACTTC
CAAGQDSYEQYF
>TRBV29-1|.|TRBJ1-3|once
TGCAGCGTTTCGAAGGGTACTGGAAACACCATATATTTT
CSVSKGTGNTIYF
>TRBV6-2/TRBV6-3|.|TRBJ1-5|.
TGTGCCAGCAGCTCCCTAACCAATAGCAATCAGCCCCAGCATTTT
CASSSLTNSNQPQHF
>TRBV2|TRBD1|TRBJ2-1|once
TGTGCCAGCAGTATAGGGGGCCCCTACAATGAGCAGTTCTTC
CASSIGGPYNEQFF
>TRBV7-8|.|TRBJ1-4|.
TGTGCCAGCAGCTCCAGGGTGAGGGAAAAACTGTTTTTT
CASSSRVREKLFF
>TRBV28|.|TRBJ1-2|.
TGTGCCAGCAGTAGGCGGGCCAACTATGGCTACACCTTC
CASSRRANYGYTF
>TRBV30|.|TRBJ1-1|.
TGTGCCTGGAGCGAGATAAACACTGAAGCTTTCTTT
CAWSEINTEAFF